The 24 T cell receptor beta chains below were found in one sample sequenced in a study of CD8+ T cells in alopecia areata. The sequencing template was cDNA reverse transcribed from extracted RNA. The assay was immunoSEQ multiplex PCR, and TCRdb's table has in-frame clones only and misses some. The sample lists 100,000 to 150,000 clones, roughly 50% occurring once. The sequencing sample was made of NKG2D-low CD8+ T cells sorted from blood. Every receptor here comes from a human donor with alopecia areata.

The rearrangement joins TRBV2 to TRBJ2-7; D not resolved. Germline CDR1 SNHLY, CDR2 FYNNEI. Trimming pared 10 bases from V and 2 bases from J, leaving 21 bases between. The CDR3 contains 15 residues. This CDR3 reads CATHDMGLGPYEQYF. In DNA, the CDR3 is TGTGCCACCCATGATATGGGTTTAGGTCCCTACGAGCAGTACTTC.

This clone was counted many times. This chain connects TRBV28 to TRBJ2-4; 8 bases fit TRBD2. CDR3 length: 14 residues. With V trimmed by 5 bases and J by 4 bases, 4 bases remained unmatched. Germline CDR1 MDHEN, CDR2 SYDVKM. CDR3 region: CASSPQRGKNIQYF. The CDR3 nucleotides read TGTGCCAGCAGTCCCCAGCGGGGGAAAAACATTCAGTACTTC.

This clone was found a few times. The V gene is TRBV29-1, the J gene TRBJ1-1; D ambiguous. Germline V gene data show CDR1 as SQVTM and CDR2 as ANQGSEA. The length of the CDR3 is 12 residues. V lost 7 bases to trimming and J lost 3 bases, with 12 bases between them. CDR3 coding DNA: TGCAGCGCCGGTGACGGTTACACTGAAGCTTTCTTT. Amino acids: CSAGDGYTEAFF.

This chain links TRBV9 with TRBJ1-1; no definite D call. V lost 3 bases and J 5 bases, leaving 8 bases between the germline ends. This CDR3 comprises 12 residues. Germline CDR1 SGDLS, CDR2 YYNGEE. CDR3 residues: CASSDPRTEAFF. The DNA of the CDR3 is TGTGCCAGCAGCGACCCGAGGACTGAAGCTTTCTTT.

This rearrangement joins TRBV29-1 to TRBJ2-5; no firm D call. Trimming shortened V by 7 bases and J by 0 bases, and 9 bases separated the two germline ends. This CDR3 is built from 12 residues. Germline V gene sequence: CDR1 SQVTM, CDR2 ANQGSEA. The CDR3 is CSAATDQETQYF. The CDR3 DNA sequence: TGCAGCGCCGCGACGGACCAAGAGACCCAGTACTTC. The complete variable domain, with remaining parts taken from reference TRBV29-1 and TRBJ2-5, reads SAVISQKPSRDICQRGTSLTIQCQVDSQVTMMFWYRQQPGQSLTLIATANQGSEATYESGFVIDKFPISRPNLTFSTLTVSNMSPEDSSIYLCSAATDQETQYFGPGTRLLVL.

V gene TRBV7-9 combines with J gene TRBJ1-1, with a tentative D call TRBD1 (5 bases). The germline V gene has CDR1 SEHNR and CDR2 FQNEAQ (reference sequence). Trimming stripped 5 bases from V and 0 bases from J, with 16 bases between. The CDR3 loop spans 16 amino acids. CDR3 loop: CASSQTGPRLNTEAFF. CDR3 sequence (DNA): TGTGCCAGCAGCCAAACAGGCCCGAGGCTGAACACTGAAGCTTTCTTT. The full variable domain, completed using reference TRBV7-9 and TRBJ1-1, is DTGVSQNPRHKITKRGQNVTFRCDPISEHNRLYWYRQTLGQGPEFLTYFQNEAQLEKSRLLSDRFSAERPKGSFSTLEIQRTEQGDSAMYLCASSQTGPRLNTEAFFGQGTRLTVV.

This chain links TRBV29-1 with TRBJ2-3, with unresolved D. V was pared by 8 bases and J by 4 bases, with 10 bases between. The V gene's germline CDR1 is SQVTM and CDR2 ANQGSEA. CDR3 length: 11 amino acids. Written as DNA, the CDR3 is TGCAGCACACGCCGCCCAGATACGCAGTATTTT. Translation: CSTRRPDTQYF.

This clone was counted a single time. This sequence joins TRBV30 and TRBJ1-5; no firm D call. CDR1 and CDR2 from the germline V gene are GTSNPN and SVGIG (reference sequence). V was cut by 2 bases and J by 4 bases, with 12 bases left in between. The CDR3 is 14 amino acids. The CDR3 is CAWSLRVKNQPQHF. In DNA form, the CDR3 reads TGTGCCTGGAGTTTGAGGGTTAAGAATCAGCCCCAGCATTTT.

This clone was observed a handful of times. V and J are TRBV28 and TRBJ2-1; 13 bases match TRBD2. The CDR3 loop spans 14 amino acids. The V gene end was trimmed by 8 bases and the J gene end by 10 bases; junction bases not matched to a gene: 8. Germline lookup yields CDR1 MDHEN and CDR2 SYDVKM. CDR3 loop: CASRTSGRAEEQFF. CDR3 sequence (DNA): TGTGCCAGCCGAACTAGCGGGAGGGCCGAAGAGCAGTTCTTC.

This clone is a singleton in its sample. V gene TRBV28 combines with J gene TRBJ2-7; 7 bases are shared with TRBD1. V lost 11 bases, J lost 2 bases, and 12 bases stayed unmatched. Per germline, CDR1 MDHEN and CDR2 SYDVKM. The CDR3 is 14 amino acids. The CDR3 loop reads CAVSSSGQTYEQYF. As DNA, the CDR3 is TGTGCCGTCTCCTCCTCGGGACAGACCTACGAGCAGTACTTC.

This clone was seen only a few times. This chain connects TRBV29-1 to TRBJ2-7, with unresolved D. Per the germline V gene, CDR1 is SQVTM and CDR2 is ANQGSEA. Trimming left V 3 bases short and J 5 bases short, with 20 bases between. The CDR3 loop spans 15 amino acids. The CDR3 region is CSVDTTEGRFDEQYF. DNA of the CDR3: TGCAGCGTTGATACCACAGAAGGAAGGTTTGACGAGCAGTACTTC.

There are a few counts of this clone. This rearrangement joins TRBV29-1 to TRBJ2-1, with D perhaps given as TRBD1 or TRBD2 (5 bases each). This CDR3 comprises 12 residues. Trimming took 3 bases from V and 5 from J, leaving 8 bases between them. Germline-derived CDR1 and CDR2 are SQVTM and ANQGSEA. DNA for the CDR3: TGCAGCGTTGACTGGGACCACAATGAGCAGTTCTTC. Protein product: CSVDWDHNEQFF.

This chain links TRBV28 with TRBJ2-7; D tentatively fits TRBD1 or TRBD2 (6 bases each). Germline V lookup: CDR1 MDHEN, CDR2 SYDVKM. Between the trimmed V and J ends, which lost 2 bases and 5 bases, there was a span of 16 bases. This CDR3 comprises 15 residues. DNA for the CDR3: TGTGCCAGCAGTTTAAGGCCGGGGGCCATCGACGAGCAGTACTTC. Residues: CASSLRPGAIDEQYF.

This chain connects TRBV6-5 to TRBJ2-5, with 8 bases matching TRBD1. The CDR3 runs 14 residues. Germline V lookup: CDR1 MNHEY, CDR2 SVGAGI. Germline trimming cut 6 bases from V and 0 bases from J; bases unmatched to any gene: 3. CDR3 in DNA: TGTGCCAGCAGGGACAGGGCGTACCAAGAGACCCAGTACTTC. Translating gives CASRDRAYQETQYF.

This clone appeared a few times. The chain carries TRBV29-1 and TRBJ2-1; TRBD2 agrees at 8 bases. The CDR3 has 18 amino acids. From germline, CDR1 is SQVTM and CDR2 ANQGSEA. Trimming cost V 0 bases and J 3 bases; bases outside gene matches: 13. CDR3 in DNA: TGCAGCGTTGAAGATCTAGCAGGTAGCGGGACTAGCTACAATGAGCAGTTCTTC. Encoded protein: CSVEDLAGSGTSYNEQFF.

This rearrangement joins TRBV29-1 to TRBJ2-1; 14 bases line up with TRBD2. V was clipped by 6 bases and J by 6 bases; unmatched bases: 19. Germline CDR1 reads SQVTM; CDR2 reads ANQGSEA. The CDR3 is made up of 19 amino acids. The DNA of the CDR3 is TGCAGCGTCCCTGAGCCGCGACTAGCGGGAGGGCCGGGAGGCAATGAGCAGTTCTTC. Amino acids: CSVPEPRLAGGPGGNEQFF.

The rearrangement uses TRBV2 and TRBJ2-1, with TRBD2 identical over 7 bases. Germline V CDR1 and CDR2: SNHLY, FYNNEI. This CDR3 has 14 residues. Trimming at V came to 11 bases and at J to 5 bases, leaving 12 bases not matched to a gene. The CDR3 is CASSGGREDNEQFF. In DNA, the CDR3 is TGTGCCTCCTCAGGCGGGAGAGAGGACAATGAGCAGTTCTTC.

This chain links TRBV5-4 with TRBJ1-2; 9 bases are a match to TRBD1. Per germline, CDR1 SGHNT and CDR2 YYREEE (reference sequence). This CDR3 is 12 amino acids long. The trim removed 7 bases at V and 6 bases at J, leaving 4 bases unmatched. DNA of the CDR3: TGTGCCAGCGTACAGGGGGCGAATGGCTACACCTTC. Protein sequence: CASVQGANGYTF.

The chain uses TRBV5-6 and TRBJ2-3; D is unresolved. The CDR3 runs 12 residues. Looked up from germline, CDR1 is SGHDT and CDR2 is YYEEEE. Trimming removed 6 bases from V and 3 bases from J, with 8 bases in between. The CDR3 loop is CASNVGTDTQYF. In nucleotides, the CDR3 is TGTGCCAGCAACGTAGGGACAGATACGCAGTATTTT.

The rearrangement uses TRBV25-1 and TRBJ2-1; D may be TRBD2 (6 bases). The CDR3 has 16 amino acids. Per germline, CDR1 MGHDK and CDR2 SYGVNS. With 3 bases removed from V and 3 bases from J, the gap between germline ends came to 15 bases. Written as DNA, the CDR3 is TGTGCCAGCAGTGACCTCCCCGGAGGGCTCTACAATGAGCAGTTCTTC. Protein: CASSDLPGGLYNEQFF.

V and J are TRBV7-3 and TRBJ2-1; 8 bases match TRBD2. Germline values: CDR1 SGHTA, CDR2 FQGTGA. J lost 0 bases, V lost 5 bases, and 3 bases had no gene match. The CDR3 totals 15 residues. CDR3 nucleotides: TGTGCCAGCAGCCGTCTAGCGGGCTCCTACAATGAGCAGTTCTTC. It translates to CASSRLAGSYNEQFF. Variable domain in full (rest from reference TRBV7-3 and TRBJ2-1): GAGVSQTPSNKVTEKGKYVELRCDPISGHTALYWYRQSLGQGPEFLIYFQGTGAADDSGLPNDRFFAVRPEGSVSTLKIQRTERGDSAVYLCASSRLAGSYNEQFFGPGTRLTVL.

The chain links TRBV5-1 to TRBJ1-1; unclear D gene. Germline loops: CDR1 SGHRS, CDR2 YFSETQ. The CDR3 totals 11 residues. V lost 5 bases, J lost 4 bases, and 6 bases lay in between. CDR3 amino acids: CASSAGTEAFF. In nucleotides, the CDR3 is TGCGCCAGCAGTGCGGGCACTGAAGCTTTCTTT. Drawing the rest from reference TRBV5-1 and TRBJ1-1, the complete variable domain is KAGVTQTPRYLIKTRGQQVTLSCSPISGHRSVSWYQQTPGQGLQFLFEYFSETQRNKGNFPGRFSGRQFSNSRSEMNVSTLELGDSALYLCASSAGTEAFFGQGTRLTVV.

This chain connects TRBV29-1 to TRBJ1-1; 8 bases map to TRBD1. This CDR3 is built from 14 residues. CDR1 is SQVTM, CDR2 ANQGSEA, per germline. V trimming: 5 bases; J trimming: 4 bases; junction bases outside the gene matches: 9. The CDR3 loop reads CSVFRGLGSTEAFF. DNA of the CDR3: TGCAGCGTTTTCAGGGGGCTTGGGTCCACTGAAGCTTTCTTT.

The rearrangement links TRBV29-1 to TRBJ2-5; 14 bases map to TRBD2. The V gene's germline CDR1 is SQVTM and CDR2 ANQGSEA. V shed 4 bases, J shed 0 bases, and the junction held 7 bases outside the gene matches. This CDR3 contains 17 residues. In DNA form, the CDR3 reads TGCAGCGTTGGGGGACTAGCGGGGGCATTGTACCAAGAGACCCAGTACTTC. It translates to CSVGGLAGALYQETQYF.